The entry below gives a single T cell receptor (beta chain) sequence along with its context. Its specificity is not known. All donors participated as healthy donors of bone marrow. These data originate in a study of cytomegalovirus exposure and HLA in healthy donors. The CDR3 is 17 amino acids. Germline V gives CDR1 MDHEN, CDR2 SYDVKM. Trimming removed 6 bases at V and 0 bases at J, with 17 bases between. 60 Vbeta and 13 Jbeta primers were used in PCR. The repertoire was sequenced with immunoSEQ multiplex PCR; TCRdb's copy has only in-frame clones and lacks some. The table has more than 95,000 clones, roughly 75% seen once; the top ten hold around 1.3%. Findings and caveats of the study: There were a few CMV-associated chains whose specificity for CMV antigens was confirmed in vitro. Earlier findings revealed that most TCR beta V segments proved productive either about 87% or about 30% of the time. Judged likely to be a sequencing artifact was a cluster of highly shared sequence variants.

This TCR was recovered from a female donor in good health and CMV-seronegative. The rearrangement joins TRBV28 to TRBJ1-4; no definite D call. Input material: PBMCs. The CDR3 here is CASRLPSSVATNEKLFF. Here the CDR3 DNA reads TGTGCCAGCAGACTACCGTCCTCTGTCGCAACTAATGAAAAACTGTTTTTT.